The following is a T cell receptor (beta chain) sequence with its context. This may come from a read error, since a much larger clone is one base off. These data belong to a study of spatial heterogeneity in lung cancer. TCRdb analysed the 5' RACE reads with MiXCR anew, one entry per CDR3 protein. The sample carries under 75,000 distinct CDR3 sequences, less than 10% recorded once. V dropped 1 base and J dropped 10; count of bases not matched to a gene: 11. The CDR3 runs to 14 residues. CDR1 is SQVTM and CDR2 is ANQGSEA in the germline V gene. Regarding time point: sample taken at primary tumor resection. The sequenced material consisted of unsorted whole RNA from tumor, nontumor lung or frozen PBMC.

This specimen was PBMCs, taken at surgery. The J gene is TRBJ1-2, the V gene TRBV29-1, with 8 positions matching TRBD1. The TCR comes from a female donor with early-stage non-small cell lung cancer. CDR3 residues: CSVEGTQGAQAYTF. Written as DNA, the CDR3 is TGCAGCGTTGAAGGGACTCAGGGGGCGCAAGCCTACACCTTC.